A selection of T cell receptor beta chains follows, all from one sample in a study of blood T cell repertoires in COVID-19. Method: immunoSEQ multiplex PCR; TCRdb's copy keeps in-frame clones and lacks some. The sample includes 250,000 or so clones, about 80% of them seen just once. Specimen: peripheral blood. These receptors originate from a man under 40 who had recovered from COVID-19. Both conserved end residues are part of each CDR3. The D gene is left open where the match is weak. Not every row has a clone size; where given, it reads once, few, many or a size class.

d_call j_call v_call clone_size cdr3_aa cdr3_nt
NA TRBJ2-1 TRBV9 NA CASSSQGPSEPHNEQFF TGTGCCAGCAGCTCCCAGGGCCCCAGCGAGCCCCACAATGAGCAGTTCTTC
NA TRBJ1-2 TRBV21-1 NA CASSRARDIVFSGYTF TGTGCCAGCAGCAGAGCCCGGGACATAGTTTTTTCGGGCTACACCTTC
TRBD2 TRBJ2-2 TRBV3-1/TRBV3-2 NA CASRQGRSGGYGTGELFF TGTGCCAGCAGACAAGGGCGTAGCGGGGGATATGGCACCGGGGAGCTGTTTTTT
TRBD1 TRBJ1-5 TRBV6-1 few CASSEEGQGSQPQHF TGTGCCAGCAGTGAAGAGGGACAGGGCAGTCAGCCCCAGCATTTT
NA TRBJ2-1 TRBV10-3 NA CAISGVGEVNEQFF TGTGCCATCAGTGGGGTGGGGGAGGTCAATGAGCAGTTCTTC
NA TRBJ2-3 TRBV9 NA CASSVGSDTQYF TGTGCCAGCAGCGTCGGTTCAGATACGCAGTATTTT
TRBD1 TRBJ1-1 TRBV5-5 NA CASSLTGTGGSGNTEAFF TGTGCCAGCAGCCTAACGGGGACAGGGGGCTCAGGGAACACTGAAGCTTTCTTT
TRBD2 TRBJ2-3 TRBV7-9 NA CASRPWAGGPTDTQYF TGTGCCAGCAGGCCGTGGGCGGGGGGGCCAACAGATACGCAGTATTTT
TRBD2 TRBJ2-5 TRBV10-3 NA CAISDQGTSGGASETQYF TGTGCCATCAGTGACCAAGGGACTAGCGGGGGGGCCTCGGAGACCCAGTACTTC
NA TRBJ1-1 TRBV27 NA CASTSTGLNTEAFF TGTGCCAGCACCTCAACAGGCCTGAACACTGAAGCTTTCTTT
NA TRBJ2-7 TRBV20-1 NA CSAPRGYEQYF TGCAGTGCCCCCCGAGGCTACGAGCAGTACTTC
NA TRBJ2-3 TRBV7-2 NA CASSLGVQGWEDTQYF TGTGCCAGCAGCTTGGGGGTTCAGGGGTGGGAAGATACGCAGTATTTT
TRBD1 TRBJ1-6 TRBV5-4 NA CASSQDRGRNSPLHF TGTGCCAGCAGCCAGGACAGGGGGCGTAATTCACCCCTCCACTTT
TRBD1 TRBJ1-3 TRBV7-2 NA CASSPNQGGTGNTIYF TGTGCCAGCAGCCCAAACCAGGGGGGCACTGGAAACACCATATATTTT
NA TRBJ1-1 TRBV5-1 NA CASSLSLAGQNTEAFF TGCGCCAGCAGCTTGAGTCTTGCAGGGCAGAACACTGAAGCTTTCTTT
TRBD2 TRBJ2-1 TRBV9 once CASSVGTSGDSYEQFF TGTGCCAGCAGCGTAGGTACTAGCGGGGATTCCTATGAGCAGTTCTTC
TRBD2 TRBJ2-5 TRBV15 few CATSSGGPRETQYF TGTGCCACCAGCTCGGGGGGGCCTAGGGAGACCCAGTACTTC
TRBD1 TRBJ2-5 TRBV5-1 NA CASSWTRGQGTQYF TGCGCCAGCAGCTGGACAAGGGGGCAGGGGACCCAGTACTTC
TRBD2 TRBJ2-7 TRBV5-1 NA CASSWGSGDRSYEQYF TGCGCCAGCAGCTGGGGTAGCGGGGACCGCTCCTACGAGCAGTACTTC
TRBD1 TRBJ1-2 TRBV10-3 NA CAIGTASYTF TGTGCCATAGGGACAGCCAGCTACACCTTC
NA TRBJ2-5 TRBV2 NA CASTSGYQETQYF TGTGCCAGCACATCGGGATACCAAGAGACCCAGTACTTC
NA TRBJ1-3 TRBV6-5 NA CASSPVHRDGNTIYF TGTGCCAGCAGCCCAGTTCACAGGGATGGAAACACCATATATTTT
NA TRBJ1-2 TRBV19 few CASRIGLDRPYGYTF TGTGCCAGTAGAATAGGCTTGGACAGACCATATGGCTACACCTTC
TRBD1 TRBJ1-5 TRBV7-2 few CASSLAGGAGQPQHF TGTGCCAGCAGCTTAGCAGGGGGCGCTGGCCAGCCCCAGCATTTT
TRBD1 TRBJ1-1 TRBV9 NA CASSVGAGGRNTEAFF TGTGCCAGCAGCGTAGGGGCAGGGGGCCGGAACACTGAAGCTTTCTTT
TRBD1 TRBJ1-3 TRBV5-4 NA CASSLTGDGRGNTIYF TGTGCCAGCAGCTTGACAGGGGATGGTCGTGGAAACACCATATATTTT
TRBD2 TRBJ2-1 TRBV7-2 NA CASSLSVAGGLHEQFF TGTGCCAGCAGCTTAAGTGTAGCGGGGGGCCTCCATGAGCAGTTCTTC